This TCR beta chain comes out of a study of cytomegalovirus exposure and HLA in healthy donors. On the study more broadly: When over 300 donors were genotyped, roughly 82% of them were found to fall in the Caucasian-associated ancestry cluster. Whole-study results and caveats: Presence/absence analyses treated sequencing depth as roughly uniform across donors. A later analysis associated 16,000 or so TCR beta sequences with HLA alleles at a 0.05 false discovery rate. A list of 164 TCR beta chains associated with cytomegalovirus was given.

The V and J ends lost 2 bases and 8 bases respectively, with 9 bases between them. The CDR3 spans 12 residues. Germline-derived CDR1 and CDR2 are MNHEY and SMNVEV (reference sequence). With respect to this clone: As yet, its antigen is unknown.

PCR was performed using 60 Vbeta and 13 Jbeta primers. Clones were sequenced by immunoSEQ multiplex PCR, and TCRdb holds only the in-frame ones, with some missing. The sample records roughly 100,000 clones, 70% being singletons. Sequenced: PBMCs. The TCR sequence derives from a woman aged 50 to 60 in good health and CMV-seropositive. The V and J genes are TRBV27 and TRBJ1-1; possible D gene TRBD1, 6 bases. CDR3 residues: CASSLPDREAFF. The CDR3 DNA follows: TGTGCCAGCAGTTTACCCGACAGGGAAGCTTTCTTT.